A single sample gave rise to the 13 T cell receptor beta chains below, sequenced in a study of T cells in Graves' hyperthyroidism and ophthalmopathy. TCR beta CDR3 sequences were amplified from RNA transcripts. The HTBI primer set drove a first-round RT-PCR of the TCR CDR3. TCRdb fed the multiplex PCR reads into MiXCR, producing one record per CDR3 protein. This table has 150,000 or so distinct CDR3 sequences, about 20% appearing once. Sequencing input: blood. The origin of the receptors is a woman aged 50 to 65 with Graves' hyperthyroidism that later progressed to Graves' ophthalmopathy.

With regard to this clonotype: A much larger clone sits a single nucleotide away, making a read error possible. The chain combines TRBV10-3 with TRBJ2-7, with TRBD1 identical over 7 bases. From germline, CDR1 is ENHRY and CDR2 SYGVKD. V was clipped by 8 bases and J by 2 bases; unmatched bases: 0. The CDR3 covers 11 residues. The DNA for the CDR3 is TGTGCCATCGGACAGGCCTACGAGCAGTACTTC. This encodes CAIGQAYEQYF.

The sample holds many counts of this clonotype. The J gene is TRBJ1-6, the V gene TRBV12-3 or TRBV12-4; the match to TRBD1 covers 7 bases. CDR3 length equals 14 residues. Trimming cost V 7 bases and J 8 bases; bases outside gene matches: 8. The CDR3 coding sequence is TGTGCCAGCAAAGAGGGGGCGGCCTATTCACCCCTCCACTTT. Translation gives CASKEGAAYSPLHF.

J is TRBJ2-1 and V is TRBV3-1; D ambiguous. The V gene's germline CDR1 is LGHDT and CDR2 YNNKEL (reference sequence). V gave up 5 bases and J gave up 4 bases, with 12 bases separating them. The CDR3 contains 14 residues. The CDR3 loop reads CASSNGIRYNEQFF. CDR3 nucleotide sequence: TGTGCCAGCAGCAACGGCATCCGGTACAATGAGCAGTTCTTC.

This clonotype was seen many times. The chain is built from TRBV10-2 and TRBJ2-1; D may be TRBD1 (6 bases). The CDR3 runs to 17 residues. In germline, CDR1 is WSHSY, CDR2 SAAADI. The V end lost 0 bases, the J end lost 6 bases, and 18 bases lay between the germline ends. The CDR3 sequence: CASSESSGTLAFNEQFF. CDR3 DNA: TGCGCCAGCAGTGAGTCGAGTGGGACATTAGCGTTCAATGAGCAGTTCTTC.

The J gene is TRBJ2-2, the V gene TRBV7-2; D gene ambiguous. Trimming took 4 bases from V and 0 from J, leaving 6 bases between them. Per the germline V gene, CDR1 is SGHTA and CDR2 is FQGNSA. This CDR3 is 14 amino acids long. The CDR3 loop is CASSSQANTGELFF. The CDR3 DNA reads TGTGCCAGCAGCTCGCAGGCGAACACCGGGGAGCTGTTTTTT.

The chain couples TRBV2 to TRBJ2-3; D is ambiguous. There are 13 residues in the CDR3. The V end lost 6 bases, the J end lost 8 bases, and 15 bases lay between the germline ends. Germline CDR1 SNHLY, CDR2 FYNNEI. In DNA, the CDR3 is TGTGCCAGCAGCCCCGTAGAGCCCGGTACGCAGTATTTT. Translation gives CASSPVEPGTQYF.

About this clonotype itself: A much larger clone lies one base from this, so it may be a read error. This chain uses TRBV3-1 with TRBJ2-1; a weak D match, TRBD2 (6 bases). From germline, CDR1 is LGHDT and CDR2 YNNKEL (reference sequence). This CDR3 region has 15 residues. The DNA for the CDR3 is TGTGCCAGCGGCCAAGGGACTCCCGCCTACAATGAGCAGTTCTTC. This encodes CASGQGTPAYNEQFF.

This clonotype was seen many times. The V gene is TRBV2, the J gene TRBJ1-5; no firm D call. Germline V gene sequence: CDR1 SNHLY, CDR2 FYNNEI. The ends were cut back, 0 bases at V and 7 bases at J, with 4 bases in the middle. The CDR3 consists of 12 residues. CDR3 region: CASSEAKQPQHF. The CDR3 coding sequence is TGTGCCAGCAGTGAAGCGAAGCAGCCCCAGCATTTT.

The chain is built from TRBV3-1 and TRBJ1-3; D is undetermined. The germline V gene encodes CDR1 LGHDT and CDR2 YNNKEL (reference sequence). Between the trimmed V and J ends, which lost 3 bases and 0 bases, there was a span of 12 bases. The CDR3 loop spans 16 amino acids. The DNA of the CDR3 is TGTGCCAGCAGCCATGAAGTGGGAAGCTCTGGAAACACCATATATTTT. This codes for CASSHEVGSSGNTIYF.

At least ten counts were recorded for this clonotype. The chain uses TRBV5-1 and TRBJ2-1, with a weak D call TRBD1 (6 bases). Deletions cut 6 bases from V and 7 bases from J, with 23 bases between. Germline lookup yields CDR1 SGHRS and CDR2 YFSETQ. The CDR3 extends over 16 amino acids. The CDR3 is CASTYRDNNGNNEQFF. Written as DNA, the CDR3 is TGCGCCAGCACCTACCGGGACAATAATGGGAATAATGAGCAGTTCTTC.

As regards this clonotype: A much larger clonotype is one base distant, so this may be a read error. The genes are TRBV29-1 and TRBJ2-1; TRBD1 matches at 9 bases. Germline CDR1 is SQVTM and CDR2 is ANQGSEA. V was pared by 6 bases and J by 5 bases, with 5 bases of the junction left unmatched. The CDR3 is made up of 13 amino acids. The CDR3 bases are TGCAGCGTCGGACAGGGGTACGACAATGAGCAGTTCTTC. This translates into CSVGQGYDNEQFF.

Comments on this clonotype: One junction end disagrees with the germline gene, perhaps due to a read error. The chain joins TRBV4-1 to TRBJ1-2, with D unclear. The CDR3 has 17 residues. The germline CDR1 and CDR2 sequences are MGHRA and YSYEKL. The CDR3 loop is CASSQGGIGIKLGGYTF. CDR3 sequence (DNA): TGCGCCAGCAGTCAAGGTGGCATTGGTATAAAACTCGGAGGCTACACCTTC.

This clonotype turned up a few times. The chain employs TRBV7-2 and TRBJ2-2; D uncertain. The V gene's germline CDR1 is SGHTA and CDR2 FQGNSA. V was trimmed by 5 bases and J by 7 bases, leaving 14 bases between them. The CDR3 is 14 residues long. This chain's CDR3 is CASSQQQKGGELFF. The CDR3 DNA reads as TGTGCCAGCAGCCAGCAACAGAAGGGCGGGGAGCTGTTTTTT.